These 9 T cell receptor beta chains share one sample of origin, sequenced in a study of blood T cell repertoires in COVID-19. Clones were read by immunoSEQ multiplex PCR, and TCRdb kept only the in-frame ones, dropping some. This table has approximately 390,000 clones, approximately 87% appearing once. Input material: peripheral blood. These receptors were collected from a woman aged 60-75 years with COVID-19, enrolled during active disease.

The V call is TRBV3-1 (or the pseudogene TRBV3-2), the J call TRBJ2-7; the match to TRBD1 covers 7 bases. J gave up 6 bases and V 1 base, and 9 bases lay outside the gene matches. Looked up from germline, CDR1 is LGHDT and CDR2 is YNNKEL (reference sequence). This CDR3 spans 15 amino acids. The CDR3 spells CASSQGPTGQGEQYF. The CDR3 nucleotides are TGTGCCAGCAGCCAAGGGCCGACAGGGCAGGGCGAGCAGTACTTC.

CDR3 protein: CASSGGTGGKDSNQPQHF. CDR3 nucleotides: TGTGCCAGCAGCGGGGGGACAGGGGGCAAGGATAGCAATCAGCCCCAGCATTTT. The rearrangement uses TRBV5-5 and TRBJ1-5; the match to TRBD1 covers 12 bases. The V segment lost 4 bases and the J segment 0 bases; nucleotides outside the gene matches: 8. Germline CDR1 SGHKS, CDR2 YYEKEE (reference sequence). The CDR3 has 18 residues.

A remark on this clone: Other DNA sequences from this sample encode an identical CDR3 as well. This sequence joins TRBV9 and TRBJ2-1; TRBD1 is a possible D gene (5 bases). CDR3 length: 15 amino acids. V lost 1 base and J 1 base, leaving 9 bases between the germline ends. Looked up from germline, CDR1 is SGDLS and CDR2 is YYNGEE. CDR3 residues: CASSVQGSSYNEQFF. The DNA for the CDR3 is TGTGCCAGCAGCGTACAGGGTAGTTCCTACAATGAGCAGTTCTTC.

This clone was seen only once. Other nucleotide sequences in the sample specify the same CDR3. The chain carries TRBV19 and TRBJ1-5, with D possibly being TRBD1 (5 bases). The CDR3 is 13 residues long. The germline V and J ends were trimmed by 3 bases and 4 bases, with 7 bases remaining between them. The germline gives CDR1 LNHDA, CDR2 SQIVND (reference sequence). The CDR3 sequence is CASSISGNQPQHF. CDR3 bases: TGTGCCAGTAGTATCTCAGGGAATCAGCCCCAGCATTTT. Full variable domain (rest looked up from reference TRBV19 and TRBJ1-5): DGGITQSPKYLFRKEGQNVTLSCEQNLNHDAMYWYRQDPGQGLRLIYYSQIVNDFQKGDIAEGYSVSREKKESFPLTVTSAQKNPTAFYLCASSISGNQPQHFGDGTRLSIL.

The J gene is TRBJ1-2, the V gene TRBV18; 10 bases are shared with TRBD1. Trimming took 3 bases from V and 4 from J; bases not matched to a gene: 5. This CDR3 has 15 residues. Germline assignment: CDR1 KGHSH and CDR2 LQKENI. The CDR3 spells CASSPTGQGSYGYTF. CDR3 nucleotides: TGTGCCAGCTCACCCACGGGACAGGGGAGCTATGGCTACACCTTC.

This chain connects TRBV7-9 to TRBJ2-7, with a weak D call TRBD2 (5 bases). Germline CDR1 reads SEHNR; CDR2 reads FQNEAQ (reference sequence). There are 14 residues in the CDR3. V was cut by 5 bases and J by 2 bases, with 13 bases left in between. CDR3 region: CASSPWTQAYEQYF. The CDR3 nucleotides read TGTGCCAGCAGCCCCTGGACTCAGGCCTACGAGCAGTACTTC.

This clone was seen only once. V gene TRBV4-2 combines with J gene TRBJ2-1, with TRBD2 matching 11 bases. J lost 5 bases, V lost 5 bases, and 2 bases had no gene match. The CDR3 spans 14 residues. Looked up from germline, CDR1 is LGHNA and CDR2 is YNFKEQ. For the CDR3, the DNA is TGTGCCAGCAGCGGGACTAGCGGCCACAATGAGCAGTTCTTC. Protein sequence: CASSGTSGHNEQFF.

The chain carries TRBV9 and TRBJ2-7; 8 positions agree with TRBD1. The germline gives CDR1 SGDLS, CDR2 YYNGEE. V dropped 3 bases and J dropped 7; count of bases not matched to a gene: 9. The CDR3 contains 14 residues. This CDR3 reads CASSATGVIGEQYF. Here the CDR3 DNA reads TGTGCCAGCAGCGCGACAGGGGTGATTGGAGAGCAGTACTTC.

This clone was detected a few times. The chain is built from TRBV5-1 and TRBJ1-1; 7 bases map to TRBD1. V lost 2 bases, J lost 0 bases, and 4 bases stayed unmatched. The germline gives CDR1 SGHRS, CDR2 YFSETQ. The CDR3 contains 15 residues. CDR3 sequence (DNA): TGCGCCAGCAGCTTTGGGGGGACAGTGAACACTGAAGCTTTCTTT. It is translated as CASSFGGTVNTEAFF.